The 30 T cell receptor beta chains below all came from one sample that was sequenced in a study of identical twins. From the 5' RACE reads, TCRdb called clonotypes with MiXCR, one entry per CDR3 protein. Among under 500,000 distinct CDR3 sequences, more than 13% were seen once, and the ten largest hold 0.8% to 1%. Separately, the same data were catalogued under a study of yellow fever vaccine responses in identical twins.

The source material was CD4+ T cells sorted from blood. These receptors originate from a woman aged 18-29 years in good health.

The table lists this clonotype with a few counts. The chain couples TRBV2 to TRBJ2-7, with TRBD1 as a possible D gene (5 bases). V lost 8 bases, J lost 4 bases, and 9 bases lay in between. The CDR3 is 11 amino acids. Germline CDR1 reads SNHLY; CDR2 reads FYNNEI. As DNA, the CDR3 is TGTGCCAGCGGGGCCAAATACGAGCAGTACTTC. Its translation: CASGAKYEQYF.

In nucleotides, the CDR3 is TGTGCCAGACCGCTGCCGGACAACCTCTCCTACGAGCAGTACTTC. Translating gives CARPLPDNLSYEQYF. This rearrangement joins TRBV2 to TRBJ2-7, with D perhaps TRBD1 (5 bases). Germline V gene lookup returns CDR1 SNHLY and CDR2 FYNNEI. The V end was cut by 9 bases, the J end by 0 bases, with 18 bases between. The CDR3 runs to 15 residues.

This clonotype was seen a handful of times. The chain recombines TRBV29-1 with TRBJ2-7; D remains unclear. This CDR3 comprises 12 residues. V lost 5 bases to trimming and J lost 3 bases, with 11 bases between them. In germline, CDR1 is SQVTM, CDR2 ANQGSEA. The CDR3 here is CSVRGRSYEQYF. In DNA form, the CDR3 reads TGCAGCGTTCGTGGGCGAAGCTACGAGCAGTACTTC.

The table lists this clonotype with many counts. The V and J genes are TRBV3-1 and TRBJ2-7; TRBD1 aligns across 8 bases. The V segment lost 6 bases and the J segment 2 bases; nucleotides outside the gene matches: 9. In germline, CDR1 is LGHDT, CDR2 YNNKEL (reference sequence). The CDR3 runs to 15 residues. The CDR3 region is CASSRTGRVPYEQYF. CDR3 DNA sequence: TGTGCCAGCAGTCGGACAGGGAGAGTTCCCTACGAGCAGTACTTC.

In its sample, this clonotype was seen a few times. The chain combines TRBV20-1 with TRBJ2-7; unclear D gene. V shed 6 bases and J shed 2 bases, with 11 bases lying between them. Germline V gene lookup returns CDR1 DFQATT and CDR2 SNEGSKA (reference sequence). The CDR3 has 12 residues. CDR3 coding DNA: TGCAGTGCCCTCCAAAGGGCCTACGAGCAGTACTTC. Its protein product is CSALQRAYEQYF.

The chain joins TRBV12-3 or TRBV12-4 to TRBJ1-1; D ambiguous. V was cut by 7 bases and J by 2 bases, with 14 bases left in between. The CDR3 spans 14 residues. CDR3 protein: CASKGWEGNTEAFF. The CDR3 bases are TGTGCCAGCAAAGGGTGGGAGGGCAACACTGAAGCTTTCTTT.

The chain has TRBV6-5 and TRBJ2-7; D not certain. The CDR3 spans 15 residues. The V end was cut by 4 bases, the J end by 2 bases, with 15 bases between. The germline V gene encodes CDR1 MNHEY and CDR2 SVGAGI. The CDR3 DNA reads TGTGCCAGCAGTTCGTCAGGCATTGGAACCTACGAGCAGTACTTC. It specifies CASSSSGIGTYEQYF.

This clonotype was seen only a few times. CDR3 coding DNA: TGCAGTGCTAGAGATGTGCGTAGCGCAAGCTCCTACAATGAGCAGTTCTTC. Amino acid sequence: CSARDVRSASSYNEQFF. This sequence joins TRBV20-1 and TRBJ2-1, with a possible D match to TRBD2 (5 bases). Germline lookup yields CDR1 DFQATT and CDR2 SNEGSKA (reference sequence). V dropped 0 bases and J dropped 0 bases, with 15 bases sitting between them. The CDR3 consists of 17 residues.

Many counts were recorded for this clonotype. The CDR3, as DNA: TGCGCCAGCACAGGGGAAGCCAAAAACATTCAGTACTTC. Translation gives CASTGEAKNIQYF. This chain connects TRBV5-1 to TRBJ2-4, with D perhaps TRBD1 (6 bases). V was shortened by 6 bases and J by 0 bases, with 7 bases between the two germline ends. The V gene's germline CDR1 is SGHRS and CDR2 YFSETQ. The CDR3 extends over 13 amino acids.

There are many counts of this clonotype. The chain recombines TRBV29-1 with TRBJ2-2; D is possibly TRBD1 (6 bases). Germline values: CDR1 SQVTM, CDR2 ANQGSEA. CDR3 length: 14 residues. Trimming shortened V by 4 bases and J by 1 base, and 10 bases separated the two germline ends. CDR3 coding DNA: TGCAGCGTTGTACCGGACAGGAACACCGGGGAGCTGTTTTTT. It specifies CSVVPDRNTGELFF.

This clonotype was seen more than once but under ten times. The V gene is TRBV30, the J gene TRBJ1-5; weak D call: TRBD1 (6 bases). This CDR3 is 14 amino acids long. Germline CDR1 and CDR2: GTSNPN and SVGIG (reference sequence). V lost 5 bases, J lost 2 bases, and 13 bases lay in between. In DNA, the CDR3 is TGTGCCTGGGGCAGGGGCTCAGGCAATCAGCCCCAGCATTTT. Translated, it gives CAWGRGSGNQPQHF. The full variable domain, with the rest looked up from reference TRBV30 and TRBJ1-5, is SQTIHQWPATLVQPVGSPLSLECTVEGTSNPNLYWYRQAAGRGLQLLFYSVGIGQISSEVPQNLSASRPQDRQFILSSKKLLLSDSGFYLCAWGRGSGNQPQHFGDGTRLSIL.

The chain carries TRBV29-1 and TRBJ2-1; TRBD2 is a possible D gene (5 bases). Germline V gives CDR1 SQVTM, CDR2 ANQGSEA. This CDR3 spans 14 amino acids. V lost 4 bases, J lost 7 bases, and 17 bases lay in between. This CDR3 is CSVGSVLRRNEQFF. In nucleotides, the CDR3 is TGCAGCGTTGGGAGTGTCCTCAGGAGGAATGAGCAGTTCTTC.

The CDR3 reads CASSSWIGTSGGAHTQYF. DNA of the CDR3: TGTGCCAGCAGTTCCTGGATTGGGACTAGCGGGGGGGCGCATACGCAGTATTTT. This rearrangement joins TRBV27 to TRBJ2-3, with 16 bases that match TRBD2. The CDR3 is made up of 18 amino acids. Unmatched junction bases numbered 11, after V lost 4 bases and J lost 7 bases. Germline assignment: CDR1 MNHEY and CDR2 SMNVEV (reference sequence).

This clonotype was counted ten times or more. The chain uses TRBV10-3 and TRBJ2-5; D is tentatively TRBD1 or TRBD2 (5 bases each). Trimming shortened V by 2 bases and J by 1 base, and 14 bases separated the two germline ends. The germline V gene encodes CDR1 ENHRY and CDR2 SYGVKD. The CDR3 consists of 16 residues. In nucleotides, the CDR3 is TGTGCCATCAGTGAGCCCAGGAGGCAGGGCCAAGAGACCCAGTACTTC. Amino acids: CAISEPRRQGQETQYF.

The rearrangement links TRBV4-2 to TRBJ2-3; possibly TRBD1 for D (5 bases). CDR1 LGHNA and CDR2 YNFKEQ come from the germline V gene. Trimming stripped 1 base from V and 6 bases from J, with 14 bases between. The CDR3 consists of 15 residues. The CDR3 region has the DNA TGTGCCAGCAGCCAAGGGGGCCTAGGGGCGGATACGCAGTATTTT. It yields the protein CASSQGGLGADTQYF.

The chain carries TRBV14 and TRBJ2-1; the D gene is possibly TRBD2 (7 bases). The CDR3 extends over 16 amino acids. V lost 4 bases to trimming and J lost 2 bases, with 15 bases between them. Germline V CDR1 and CDR2: SGHDN, FVKESK. CDR3 DNA sequence: TGTGCCAGCAGCCTTAGGGGGGCGGGAGCCTACAATGAGCAGTTCTTC. It encodes CASSLRGAGAYNEQFF.

The J gene is TRBJ2-7, the V gene TRBV3-1; D may be TRBD2 (6 bases). From germline, CDR1 is LGHDT and CDR2 YNNKEL (reference sequence). Trimming left V 0 bases short and J 4 bases short, with 7 bases between. The length of the CDR3 is 13 residues. CDR3 sequence: CASSQDGGYEQYF. In DNA, the CDR3 is TGTGCCAGCAGCCAAGATGGGGGGTACGAGCAGTACTTC.

The rearrangement joins TRBV7-3 to TRBJ2-1; 8 nucleotides agree with TRBD2. Trimming cost V 5 bases and J 9 bases; bases outside gene matches: 6. The CDR3 spans 13 residues. Germline CDR1 and CDR2: SGHTA and FQGTGA. CDR3 residues: CASSLSAGGEQFF. CDR3 bases: TGTGCCAGCAGCCTCAGCGCGGGGGGTGAGCAGTTCTTC.

V and J are TRBV5-1 and TRBJ2-2; D not resolved. The V and J ends lost 0 bases and 6 bases respectively, with 6 bases between them. The CDR3 spans 13 residues. Per germline, CDR1 SGHRS and CDR2 YFSETQ. CDR3 region: CASSLAVAGELFF. CDR3 in DNA: TGCGCCAGCAGCTTGGCAGTTGCCGGGGAGCTGTTTTTT.

The V call is TRBV20-1, the J call TRBJ2-7, with D possibly matching TRBD1 (6 bases). The CDR3 is 15 amino acids. CDR1 DFQATT and CDR2 SNEGSKA come from the germline V gene (reference sequence). The germline V and J ends were trimmed by 0 bases and 2 bases, with 14 bases remaining between them. CDR3 sequence (DNA): TGCAGTGCTAGAGATCCTGCAGGGGATACCTACGAGCAGTACTTC. As protein: CSARDPAGDTYEQYF.

This chain links TRBV10-3 with TRBJ2-5; 9 bases align to TRBD2. This CDR3 region has 15 residues. J lost 2 bases, V lost 4 bases, and 5 bases had no gene match. Germline CDR1 and CDR2: ENHRY and SYGVKD. CDR3 protein: CAISGSGGKQETQYF. CDR3 coding DNA: TGTGCCATCAGTGGAAGCGGGGGGAAGCAAGAGACCCAGTACTTC.

This clonotype was found a few times. The rearrangement links TRBV24-1 to TRBJ2-3; D gene unclear. Germline V lookup: CDR1 KGHDR, CDR2 SFDVKD. Trimming left V 1 base short and J 1 base short, with 11 bases between. The CDR3 is 16 amino acids. CDR3 sequence reads: CATSDLGRGGTDTQYF. The DNA of the CDR3 is TGTGCCACCAGTGATTTAGGGCGAGGAGGCACAGATACGCAGTATTTT.

This clonotype came up many times. This chain joins TRBV29-1 and TRBJ2-5; tentatively, D is TRBD2 (5 bases). The V and J ends lost 0 bases and 4 bases respectively, with 6 bases between them. The V gene's germline CDR1 is SQVTM and CDR2 ANQGSEA. The CDR3 totals 12 residues. The CDR3 spells CSVEDRGETQYF. Here the CDR3 DNA reads TGCAGCGTTGAAGATCGGGGAGAGACCCAGTACTTC.

The rearrangement links TRBV29-1 to TRBJ2-3, with D unresolved. The CDR3 length is 13 residues. Germline V CDR1 and CDR2: SQVTM, ANQGSEA. Trimming took 6 bases from V and 0 from J, leaving 10 bases between them. CDR3 sequence (DNA): TGCAGCGTAGAAAAGAGAAGCACAGATACGCAGTATTTT. Translated, it gives CSVEKRSTDTQYF.

This clonotype appeared a few times. This chain connects TRBV5-5 to TRBJ2-5; D could derive from TRBD1 or TRBD2 (5 bases each). This CDR3 is 17 amino acids long. The germline gives CDR1 SGHKS, CDR2 YYEKEE (reference sequence). V was cut by 0 bases and J by 2 bases, with 17 bases left in between. The CDR3 here is CASSLVGEGVPQETQYF. CDR3 sequence (DNA): TGTGCCAGCAGCTTGGTGGGGGAAGGGGTCCCACAAGAGACCCAGTACTTC. The full variable domain, completed using reference TRBV5-5 and TRBJ2-5, is DAGVTQSPTHLIKTRGQQVTLRCSPISGHKSVSWYQQVLGQGPQFIFQYYEKEERGRGNFPDRFSARQFPNYSSELNVNALLLGDSALYLCASSLVGEGVPQETQYFGPGTRLLVL.

This clonotype was found a few times. This chain connects TRBV6-1 to TRBJ2-3, with D perhaps assigned TRBD1 or TRBD2 (5 bases each). There are 16 residues in the CDR3. CDR1 MNHNS and CDR2 SASEGT come from the germline V gene. Trimming stripped 5 bases from V and 2 bases from J, with 17 bases between. The CDR3 DNA reads as TGTGCCAGCAGTACCTTCAGGGTGGAGGACACAGATACGCAGTATTTT. Its protein product is CASSTFRVEDTDTQYF.

To note about this clonotype: The germline gene is not matched at one end of the junction; a read error may be the cause. As DNA, the CDR3 is TGTGCCAGCAGCCCGACTAGCGGGAGACTCCGACGCACAGATTCGCAGTATTTT. Its protein is CASSPTSGRLRRTDSQYF. The chain combines TRBV7-8 with TRBJ2-3; 12 bases map to TRBD2. In germline, CDR1 is SGHVS, CDR2 FQNEAQ. This CDR3 region has 18 residues. The entire variable domain, with the rest obtained from reference TRBV7-8 and TRBJ2-3, is as follows: GAGVSQSPRYKVAKRGQDVALRCDPISGHVSLFWYQQALGQGPEFLTYFQNEAQLDKSGLPSDRFFAERPEGSVSTLKIQRTQQEDSAVYLCASSPTSGRLRRTDSQYFGPGTRLTVL.

The chain has TRBV11-2 and TRBJ2-7; 7 positions match TRBD1. V trimming: 5 bases; J trimming: 9 bases; junction bases outside the gene matches: 13. The germline V gene encodes CDR1 SGHAT and CDR2 FQNNGV. The CDR3 loop spans 14 amino acids. The DNA for the CDR3 is TGTGCCAGCAGCATGGGACAGTTCTTCGCGGCGCAGTACTTC. Translating it yields CASSMGQFFAAQYF.

This chain joins TRBV7-8 and TRBJ1-6; no firm D call. The germline V gene encodes CDR1 SGHVS and CDR2 FQNEAQ. V lost 5 bases and J lost 17, with 13 bases in between. The length of the CDR3 is 11 residues. Here the CDR3 DNA reads TGTGCCAGCAGCAACGGTACGGGGTTCCACTTT. Its protein product is CASSNGTGFHF.

The chain couples TRBV12-5 to TRBJ2-5; 11 nucleotides match TRBD2. V trimming: 1 base; J trimming: 4 bases; junction bases outside the gene matches: 14. This CDR3 has 19 residues. The germline gives CDR1 LGHNT, CDR2 FRNRAP. The CDR3 DNA sequence: TGTGCTAGTGGTTTGGCTAAGAAAGAGACTAGCGGGGCCCGAGAGACCCAGTACTTC. It encodes CASGLAKKETSGARETQYF.